Reported below is one T cell receptor beta chain. This clonotype was counted ten times or more. The target of this receptor is not known. The record has no base qualities; no much larger clone is one base away. The source of the sample is a study of T cells after yellow fever vaccination (dated by TCRdb to between 2018 and 2020). Study-level background: The SMART-Seq v4 Ultra Low Input RNA kit was used to prepare libraries from fractions with low cell numbers. To follow T-cell clones before and after primary and booster YFV17D yellow fever vaccination, bulk TCR alpha and beta repertoires were sequenced over time. Two healthy male donors, one aged 18 to 29 and one aged 30 to 40 years, made up the cohort. Bulk PBMC replicates and cell subsets were isolated from blood drawn at multiple timepoints before and after both primary and secondary immunization. Results the study describes overall, beyond this receptor: Compared with the primary T-cell response, the secondary T-cell response was faster but weaker, reaching its peak on day 5 rather than on day 15. Computational filtering was needed because FACS-sorted repertoires could contain abundant contaminating clonotypes from the bulk population. A small fraction of clonotypes appeared in both the CD4 and CD8 compartments, likely as a result of convergent recombination. Most clones expanded after primary vaccination were re-detected after the booster (approximately 95% of CD4 and about nine tenths of CD8), suggesting broad memory maintenance. Because only two donors were included in the study, the extent to which the findings can be generalized is limited.

The treatment or condition label, read with the paper, signifies: live attenuated yellow fever vaccine strain. At each blood-draw timepoint, two biological replicates of bulk PBMCs were obtained. PBMCs were isolated from peripheral blood using a standard Ficoll-Paque protocol. TriZol was used to extract RNA from bulk PBMCs, from CD4 and CD8 fractions, and from dextramer-positive and dextramer-negative fractions. Sequencer: Illumina NovaSeq 6000. TCR cDNA was synthesized by 5'RACE template switching, through which a universal primer site and unique molecular identifiers were introduced. cDNA synthesis was primed from both the TCR alpha and TCR beta constant segments. Two PCR steps were used to amplify libraries, with sample barcodes and sequencing adapters being added in the second step. Sequencing of libraries was performed on Illumina HiSeq 2500 (2x100 bp) or NovaSeq (2x150 bp). In the authors' own workflow: MIGEC was used to demultiplex reads and collapse the reads into UMI consensus sequences, and MiXCR was used for V(D)J alignment. Vaccine-responding clonotypes were identified with edgeR using replicate PBMC samples, with FDR below 0.01 and a log2 fold change above 5 up to day 15 being required. Each bulk clonotype received a CD4 or CD8 identity based on whether the sequenced CD4 or CD8 repertoire contained that clonotype at higher abundance. TCRdb applied fastp at Q25 and MiXCR to the public reads, then kept only in-frame beta chains. A single entry per CDR3 protein holds the most common genes and DNA from its merged rows. TCRdb, rather than the study authors, made the V and J calls. Present in this sample are some 300,000 distinct CDR3 sequences, more than 3% of which were seen just once. 23% of the sample goes to the ten largest clones.

From cysteine to phenylalanine, the CDR3 is 14 amino acids long. The retained sequence is limited to the CDR3, 42 bases, with the frame set at the first base. Trimming leaves V shorter by 8 bases and J shorter by 9 bases, with the junction holding 10 bases beyond the gene matches. CDR1 is given as DFQATT and CDR2 as SNEGSKA, both from the germline V gene (reference sequence). The input for sequencing was PBMCs, taken on the day of the yellow fever booster vaccination. The rearranged chain carries TRBV20-1 and TRBJ2-1; 13 bases in the middle match TRBD2. The source is a man aged 18 to 29 who received the YFV17D yellow fever vaccine. Read as DNA, the sequence is TGCAGTAGAAAAACTAGCGGGGGGGCAAGTGAGCAGTTCTTC. This is translated as CSRKTSGGASEQFF.